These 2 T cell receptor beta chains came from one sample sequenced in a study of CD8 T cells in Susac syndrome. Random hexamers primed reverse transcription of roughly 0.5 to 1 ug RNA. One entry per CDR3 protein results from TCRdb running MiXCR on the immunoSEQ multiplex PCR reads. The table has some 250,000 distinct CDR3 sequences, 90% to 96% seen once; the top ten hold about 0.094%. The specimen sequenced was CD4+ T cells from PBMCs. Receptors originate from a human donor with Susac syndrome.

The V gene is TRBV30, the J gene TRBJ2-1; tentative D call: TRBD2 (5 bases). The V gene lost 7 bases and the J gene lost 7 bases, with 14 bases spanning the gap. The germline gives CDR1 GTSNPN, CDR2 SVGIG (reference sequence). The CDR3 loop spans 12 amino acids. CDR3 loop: CAFSPTINEQFF. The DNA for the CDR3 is TGTGCCTTTAGCCCGACTATAAATGAGCAGTTCTTC.

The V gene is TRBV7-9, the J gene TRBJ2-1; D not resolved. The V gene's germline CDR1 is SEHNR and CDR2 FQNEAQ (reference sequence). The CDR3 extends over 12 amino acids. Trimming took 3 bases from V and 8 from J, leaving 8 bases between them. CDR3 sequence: CASSLTGHEQFF. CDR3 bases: TGTGCCAGCAGCTTGACGGGCCATGAGCAGTTCTTC.